This TCR beta chain was retrieved from a study of T-cell reconstitution after alpha-beta-depleted transplantation in children. Whole-study findings and limits: There were reportedly several hundred expanded graft clones from which alpha-beta T cells came about two months after transplant. Newly made T cells mostly supplied T-cell counts and diversity one year after transplant. At day 60, the high TCRbeta diversity found in some patients originated from recipient T cells and thymic progenitors that had survived.

Preparing the TCRbeta library involved the use of unique molecular identifiers. TCRdb redid the calling of the PCR reads with MiXCR, one entry per CDR3 protein. The data contain roughly 570,000 distinct CDR3 sequences, 27% of them singletons. Of note for this clonotype: Its specificity is unknown.

In germline, CDR1 is DFQATT, CDR2 SNEGSKA (reference sequence). Trimming took off 1 base at V and 0 bases at J, with 13 bases between the two ends. The CDR3 length is 16 residues. This sequence was found in a boy younger than two with Wiskott-Aldrich syndrome, due to receive a stem cell transplant. The chain couples TRBV20-1 to TRBJ1-3; no clear D gene. The specimen comprised PBMCs, sampled before TCRalphabeta/CD19-depleted stem cell transplant. Here the CDR3 DNA reads TGCAGTGCTAGAGGCAACGGACGGGCCTCTGGAAACACCATATATTTT. The encoded protein is CSARGNGRASGNTIYF.